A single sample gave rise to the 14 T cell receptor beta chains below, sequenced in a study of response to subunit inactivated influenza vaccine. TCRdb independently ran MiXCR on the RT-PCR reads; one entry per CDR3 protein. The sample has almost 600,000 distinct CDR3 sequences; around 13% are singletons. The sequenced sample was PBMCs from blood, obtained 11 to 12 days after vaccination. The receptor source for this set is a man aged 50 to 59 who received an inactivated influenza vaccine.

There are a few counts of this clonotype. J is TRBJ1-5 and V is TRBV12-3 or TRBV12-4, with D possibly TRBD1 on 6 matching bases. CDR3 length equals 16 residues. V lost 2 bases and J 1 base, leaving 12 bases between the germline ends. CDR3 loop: CASSLWGAESNQPQHF. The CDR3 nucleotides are TGTGCCAGCAGTTTATGGGGGGCTGAAAGCAATCAGCCCCAGCATTTT.

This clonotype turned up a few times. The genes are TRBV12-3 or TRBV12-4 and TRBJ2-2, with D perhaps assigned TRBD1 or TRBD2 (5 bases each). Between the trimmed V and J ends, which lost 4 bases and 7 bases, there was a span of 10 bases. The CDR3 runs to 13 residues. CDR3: CASSWDGLGELFF. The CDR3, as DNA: TGTGCCAGCAGTTGGGACGGTCTCGGGGAGCTGTTTTTT.

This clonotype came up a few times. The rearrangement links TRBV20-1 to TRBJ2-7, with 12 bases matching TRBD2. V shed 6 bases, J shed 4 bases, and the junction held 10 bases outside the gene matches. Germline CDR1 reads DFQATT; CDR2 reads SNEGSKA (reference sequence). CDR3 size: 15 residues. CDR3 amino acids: CSAAPRTSGEYEQYF. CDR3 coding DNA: TGCAGTGCGGCCCCCAGGACTAGCGGGGAGTACGAGCAGTACTTC.

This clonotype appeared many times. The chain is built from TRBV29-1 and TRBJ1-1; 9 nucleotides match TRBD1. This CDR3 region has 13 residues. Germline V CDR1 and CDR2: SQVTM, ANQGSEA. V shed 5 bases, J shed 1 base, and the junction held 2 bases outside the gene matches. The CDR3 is CSVNRGRNTEAFF. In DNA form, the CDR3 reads TGCAGCGTTAACAGGGGGCGGAACACTGAAGCTTTCTTT.

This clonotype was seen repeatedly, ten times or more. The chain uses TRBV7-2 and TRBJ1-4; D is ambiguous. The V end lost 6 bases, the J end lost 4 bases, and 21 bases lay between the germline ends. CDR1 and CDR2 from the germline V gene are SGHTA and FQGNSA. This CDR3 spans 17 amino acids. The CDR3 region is CASREDKYGPYNEKLFF. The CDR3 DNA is TGTGCCAGCAGAGAAGATAAGTACGGTCCCTATAATGAAAAACTGTTTTTT.

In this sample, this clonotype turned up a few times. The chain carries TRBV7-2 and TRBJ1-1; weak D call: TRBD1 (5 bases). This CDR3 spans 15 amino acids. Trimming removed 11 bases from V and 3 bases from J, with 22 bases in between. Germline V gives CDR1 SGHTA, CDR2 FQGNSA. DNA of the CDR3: TGTGCCGGGAAGTCTCGGGGGTTCGGGGACACTGAAGCTTTCTTT. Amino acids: CAGKSRGFGDTEAFF.

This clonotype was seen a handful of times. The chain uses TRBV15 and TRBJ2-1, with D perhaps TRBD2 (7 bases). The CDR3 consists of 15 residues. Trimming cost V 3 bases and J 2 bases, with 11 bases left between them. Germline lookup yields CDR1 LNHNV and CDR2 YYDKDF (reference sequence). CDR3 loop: CATSRGGGAYNEQFF. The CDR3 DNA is TGTGCCACCAGCAGGGGCGGGGGCGCCTACAATGAGCAGTTCTTC. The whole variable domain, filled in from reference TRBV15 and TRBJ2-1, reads DAMVIQNPRYQVTQFGKPVTLSCSQTLNHNVMYWYQQKSSQAPKLLFHYYDKDFNNEADTPDNFQSRRPNTSFCFLDIRSPGLGDTAMYLCATSRGGGAYNEQFFGPGTRLTVL.

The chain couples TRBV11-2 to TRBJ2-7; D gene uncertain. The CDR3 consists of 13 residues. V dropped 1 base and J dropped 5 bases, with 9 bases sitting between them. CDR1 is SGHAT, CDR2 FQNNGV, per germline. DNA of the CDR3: TGTGCCAGCAGCTTAGGGGGTGTGGACGAGCAGTACTTC. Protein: CASSLGGVDEQYF.

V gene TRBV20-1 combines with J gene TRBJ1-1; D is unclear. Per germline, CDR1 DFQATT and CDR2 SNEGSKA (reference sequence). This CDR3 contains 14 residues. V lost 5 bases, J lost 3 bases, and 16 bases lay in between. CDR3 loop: CSARGGEVYTEAFF. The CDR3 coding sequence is TGCAGTGCTCGGGGTGGGGAAGTATACACTGAAGCTTTCTTT.

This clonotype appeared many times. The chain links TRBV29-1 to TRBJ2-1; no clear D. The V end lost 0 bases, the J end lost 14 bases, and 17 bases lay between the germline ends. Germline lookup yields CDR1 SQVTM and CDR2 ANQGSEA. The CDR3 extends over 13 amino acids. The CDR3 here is CSVEENLGRWEFF. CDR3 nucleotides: TGCAGCGTTGAAGAGAACCTAGGTAGATGGGAGTTCTTC.

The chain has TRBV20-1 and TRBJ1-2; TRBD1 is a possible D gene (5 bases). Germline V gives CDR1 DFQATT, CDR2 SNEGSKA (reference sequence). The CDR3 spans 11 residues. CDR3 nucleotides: TGCAGCACCGGGACCGGGTCCAGCTACACCTTC. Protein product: CSTGTGSSYTF.

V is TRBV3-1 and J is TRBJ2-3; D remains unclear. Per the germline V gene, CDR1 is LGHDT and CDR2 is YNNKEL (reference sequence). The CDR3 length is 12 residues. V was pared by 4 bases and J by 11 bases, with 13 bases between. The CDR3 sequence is CASSLRPQEQYF. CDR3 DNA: TGTGCCAGCAGCCTCCGACCCCAAGAGCAGTATTTT.

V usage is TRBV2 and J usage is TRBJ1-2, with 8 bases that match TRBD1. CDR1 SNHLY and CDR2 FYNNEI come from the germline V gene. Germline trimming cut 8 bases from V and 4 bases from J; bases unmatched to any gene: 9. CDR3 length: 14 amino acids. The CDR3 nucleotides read TGTGCCAGCTACCGGACAGGGATAAGCTATGGCTACACCTTC. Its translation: CASYRTGISYGYTF.

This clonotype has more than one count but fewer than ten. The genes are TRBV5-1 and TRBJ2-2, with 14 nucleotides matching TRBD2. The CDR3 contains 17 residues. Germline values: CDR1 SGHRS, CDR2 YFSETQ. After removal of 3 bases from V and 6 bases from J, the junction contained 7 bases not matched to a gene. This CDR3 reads CASSYGTSGRGSGELFF. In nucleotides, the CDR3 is TGCGCCAGCAGCTACGGGACTAGCGGGAGAGGATCCGGGGAGCTGTTTTTT.